Each of the 11 T cell receptor beta chains below was sequenced from the same sample in a study of PD-1 blockade in mismatch repair-deficient tumors. Profiled with immunoSEQ multiplex PCR; TCRdb holds only in-frame clones, not every one. The sample includes about 79,000 clones, approximately 78% of them seen just once. Here the sequenced sample was peripheral blood, taken 44 weeks after starting pembrolizumab. These receptors were obtained from an adult with mismatch repair-deficient cancer.

This chain connects TRBV29-1 to TRBJ1-1, with 7 positions matching TRBD1. Germline V gene data show CDR1 as SQVTM and CDR2 as ANQGSEA. Trimming removed 6 bases from V and 5 bases from J; junction bases left unmatched: 6. The CDR3 has 12 residues. CDR3 in amino acids: CSVAGGWTEAFF. CDR3 sequence (DNA): TGCAGCGTCGCAGGGGGTTGGACTGAAGCTTTCTTT.

The gene calls are TRBV6-5 and TRBJ2-7, with 8 bases that match TRBD1. After removal of 5 bases from V and 2 bases from J, the junction contained 8 bases not matched to a gene. CDR1 and CDR2 (germline): MNHEY, SVGAGI. The CDR3 loop spans 15 amino acids. For the CDR3, the DNA is TGTGCCAGCAGTCTGTCCGACAGGGGAGCCTACGAGCAGTACTTC. It yields the protein CASSLSDRGAYEQYF.

The chain uses TRBV5-4 and TRBJ2-2; 11 nucleotides align to TRBD2. V lost 8 bases to trimming and J lost 3 bases; unmatched junction nucleotides: 3. Germline loops: CDR1 SGHNT, CDR2 YYREEE (reference sequence). The CDR3 consists of 14 residues. The CDR3 is CASKGLADTGELFF. CDR3 sequence (DNA): TGTGCCAGTAAGGGACTAGCGGACACCGGGGAGCTGTTTTTT.

This chain links TRBV6-1 with TRBJ2-7, with TRBD1 matching 10 bases. The CDR3 sequence is 16 residues long. Per the germline V gene, CDR1 is MNHNS and CDR2 is SASEGT. V was pared by 3 bases and J by 7 bases, with 12 bases of the junction left unmatched. The CDR3 protein is CASSDPRQGALEEQYF. CDR3 DNA: TGTGCCAGCAGTGATCCTCGACAGGGGGCGCTAGAAGAGCAGTACTTC.

J is TRBJ2-1 and V is TRBV7-3; 7 nucleotides align to TRBD1. Germline lookup yields CDR1 SGHTA and CDR2 FQGTGA. V trimming: 4 bases; J trimming: 5 bases; junction bases outside the gene matches: 5. The CDR3 is 14 residues long. CDR3 amino acids: CASSSDRINNEQFF. The CDR3 coding sequence is TGTGCCAGCAGCTCGGACAGGATAAACAATGAGCAGTTCTTC.

V and J are TRBV11-1 and TRBJ2-1; D is tentatively TRBD1 or TRBD2 (6 bases each). The CDR3 is 14 residues long. Germline V gives CDR1 SGHAT, CDR2 FQDESV (reference sequence). Trimming stripped 2 bases from V and 10 bases from J, with 15 bases between. DNA of the CDR3: TGTGCCAGCAGCTTAAATCTTGGGGGGCTCGAGCAGTTCTTC. Translation gives CASSLNLGGLEQFF.

The chain is built from TRBV7-9 and TRBJ2-2; no clear D gene. The germline V gene encodes CDR1 SEHNR and CDR2 FQNEAQ (reference sequence). The CDR3 length is 15 residues. Trimming cost V 2 bases and J 0 bases, with 7 bases left between them. The CDR3 spells CASSLNPSNTGELFF. The CDR3 DNA is TGTGCCAGCAGCTTAAACCCATCGAACACCGGGGAGCTGTTTTTT.

The chain has TRBV6-5 and TRBJ1-1; D is undetermined. CDR3 length equals 15 residues. Looked up from germline, CDR1 is MNHEY and CDR2 is SVGAGI. V lost 0 bases to trimming and J lost 1 base, with 9 bases between them. This CDR3 is CASSYSTQANTEAFF. The CDR3 DNA sequence: TGTGCCAGCAGTTACTCGACCCAGGCGAACACTGAAGCTTTCTTT.

The rearrangement uses TRBV29-1 and TRBJ1-2, with D perhaps matching TRBD1 (6 bases). This CDR3 comprises 12 residues. Germline values: CDR1 SQVTM, CDR2 ANQGSEA. V was cut by 6 bases and J by 4 bases, with 12 bases left in between. The CDR3 reads CSVRTDSYGYTF. DNA for the CDR3: TGCAGCGTAAGGACAGATTCCTATGGCTACACCTTC.

V is TRBV25-1 and J is TRBJ2-2; a possible D gene is TRBD1 (7 bases). V was shortened by 6 bases and J by 5 bases, with 13 bases between the two germline ends. The germline CDR1 and CDR2 sequences are MGHDK and SYGVNS. This CDR3 has 14 residues. In DNA, the CDR3 is TGTGCCAGCAGCGGGCAGGGGGGAACCGGGGAGCTGTTTTTT. It encodes CASSGQGGTGELFF.

The CDR3 here is CASRKGSGTTNEKLFF. The CDR3 DNA follows: TGCGCCAGCAGAAAGGGGTCGGGCACAACTAATGAAAAACTGTTTTTT. The chain joins TRBV5-1 to TRBJ1-4; D is possibly TRBD1 (5 bases). This CDR3 is built from 16 residues. The V and J ends lost 5 bases and 0 bases respectively, with 14 bases between them. CDR1 is SGHRS, CDR2 YFSETQ, per germline.